A selection of T cell receptor beta chains follows, all from one sample in a study of cytomegalovirus exposure and HLA in healthy donors. Generated by immunoSEQ multiplex PCR, the TCRdb table keeps only in-frame clones and is missing some. The table has around 53,000 clones, approximately 82% seen once; the top ten hold 2.5% to 3%. Sequencing was performed on PBMCs. The receptors come from a man in his fifties in good health and CMV-seronegative. Both conserved end residues are trimmed from each CDR3. Fields, in order: J gene, CDR3 length, V gene, CDR3 protein.

TRBJ2-3 13 TRBV19 ASSMTRSSTDTQY
TRBJ1-3 16 TRBV5-5 ASSLVAGDLSSGNTIY
TRBJ2-3 12 TRBV10-3 AIRGTSGTDTQY
TRBJ1-1 11 TRBV5-1 ASSLLPGQKAF
TRBJ1-1 10 TRBV7-9 SEGQGIGEAF
TRBJ2-2 11 TRBV25-1 ASSVTGPGELF
TRBJ2-1 17 TRBV15 ATSRTDRSGLAAYNEQF
TRBJ1-4 15 TRBV28 ASSPGLQKGANEKLF
TRBJ1-4 13 TRBV7-6 ASSFEGAITEKLF
TRBJ1-1 11 TRBV2 ASRQHRNTEAF
TRBJ1-2 14 TRBV9 ASSGGQGGTNYGYT
TRBJ2-7 12 TRBV13 ASSTRDSSYEQY
TRBJ1-6 13 TRBV6-1 ASSEEDTYNSPLH
TRBJ2-5 13 TRBV11-2 ASSLLLAGPKTQY
TRBJ2-7 9 TRBV19 ASSTGYEQY
TRBJ1-4 13 TRBV19 ASSYRGISTEKLF
TRBJ2-5 11 TRBV5-4 ASSFKGVETQY
TRBJ1-5 12 TRBV6-6 ASKFRGEVQPQH
TRBJ1-4 14 TRBV7-2 ASSIPSGQGSEKLF
TRBJ2-7 14 TRBV27 ASSPSGGDRPYEQY
TRBJ2-7 13 TRBV9 ASSVGGGTPGEQY
TRBJ1-4 14 TRBV27 ASKRLGGGTNEKLF
TRBJ2-1 13 TRBV11-2 ASSLGASSYNEQF
TRBJ1-1 10 TRBV2 ASKDQAGKAF
TRBJ1-1 12 TRBV2 ASSPQGTNTEAF
TRBJ1-2 14 TRBV6-1 ASSEPGQGYDYGYT
TRBJ2-3 12 TRBV7-9 SSSLGGGTDTQY
TRBJ2-1 12 TRBV6-6 ASNVRGGRNEQF
TRBJ2-5 12 TRBV7-9 ASSLNRGLETQY